A selection of T cell receptor beta chains follows, all from one sample in a study of blood T cell repertoires in COVID-19. Assay used: immunoSEQ multiplex PCR; TCRdb lists only in-frame clones, some missing. The table lists 300,000 to 400,000 clones, 88% of them singletons, with 5% in the top ten. Sample: PBMCs or T cells enriched from blood (not recorded which). The receptor source for this set is a man in his thirties or forties who had recovered from COVID-19. Each CDR3 is given with its conserved first and last residue. D genes are given only for firm matches. The size of a clone is reported for some rows only, either as once, few or many, or as a class for expanded clones.

d_call j_call v_call clone_size cdr3_nt cdr3_aa
TRBD1 TRBJ1-2 TRBV12-3/TRBV12-4 . TGTGCCAGCAGTTTTACAGGGGTAGACGGCTACACCTTC CASSFTGVDGYTF
TRBD2 TRBJ2-1 TRBV5-1 . TGCGCCAGCAGCGTCAGCGGGGGGGCGTACAATGAGCAGTTCTTC CASSVSGGAYNEQFF
TRBD1 TRBJ2-7 TRBV11-2 . TGTGCCAGTAACCCAGCGACAGGGGGACTTTTGTACGAGCAGTACTTC CASNPATGGLLYEQYF
TRBD2 TRBJ2-3 TRBV9 . TGTGCCAGCAGCGGATTGTTAGCGGGGGTGGCAGATACGCAGTATTTT CASSGLLAGVADTQYF
TRBD1 TRBJ1-6 TRBV2 once TGTGCCAGCGAGTTTGGGACAGGGGTGTATCCCCTCCACTTT CASEFGTGVYPLHF
. TRBJ2-7 TRBV27 . TGTGCCAGCAGTTTAGTTGGGACACCCTCCTACGAGCAGTACTTC CASSLVGTPSYEQYF
. TRBJ1-5 TRBV19 . TGTGCCAGTAGTATCTTGGCAGGGGTAAATCAGCCCCAGCATTTT CASSILAGVNQPQHF
. TRBJ1-1 TRBV7-3 . TGTGCCAGCAGCATAACCGGGAAGGTGAACACTGAAGCTTTCTTT CASSITGKVNTEAFF
. TRBJ2-1 TRBV11-2 few TGTGCCAGCAGCCCTAGGGGTGCAGGGGAGGGTTACAATGAGCAGTTCTTC CASSPRGAGEGYNEQFF
TRBD2 TRBJ2-7 TRBV5-8 . TGTGCCAGCAGCTTTGGCGGGGGATTAGAATACGAGCAGTACTTC CASSFGGGLEYEQYF
TRBD1 TRBJ2-1 TRBV6-6 . TGTGCCAGCAGTTACTCGGGCCGGACAGGGGGCGTTGAGCAGTTCTTC CASSYSGRTGGVEQFF
. TRBJ1-1 TRBV7-9 . TGTGCCAGCAGATCCTGTGCGGAGGGAAGGACTGAAGCTTTCTTT CASRSCAEGRTEAFF
. TRBJ2-3 TRBV19 . TGTGCCAGTAGTATAAGGGGCATCTCAGATACGCAGTATTTT CASSIRGISDTQYF
TRBD1 TRBJ2-3 TRBV5-1 . TGCGCCAGCAGCACGGGACAGGTGAGCACAGATACGCAGTATTTT CASSTGQVSTDTQYF
. TRBJ2-7 TRBV7-8 . TGTGCCAGCAGCCCAATGACTAGAACCTACGAGCAGTACTTC CASSPMTRTYEQYF
. TRBJ1-2 TRBV28 . TGTGCCAGCAGTTTATCGGGACATTCCTCGGGCCGCGTTCCCTCCTTC CASSLSGHSSGRVPSF